What follows is one T cell receptor beta chain and its context. The antigen is unknown. This entry belongs to a study of beta chain features in type 1 diabetes. General study points: Type 1 diabetes patients had fewer VDJ junction insertions and more deletions. In patients and controls equally, PCR might favor templates that are shorter.

The entirety of the isolated RNA underwent reverse transcription, so expressed TCRB transcripts were sequenced. Data came from immunoSEQ multiplex PCR; TCRdb stores just in-frame clones and leaves some out. The table records about 620,000 clones, around 15% of them present only once. V lost 0 bases and J lost 10, with 16 bases in between. The CDR3 is 16 residues long. This sequence was found in a man aged 18 to 29 in good health. This chain joins TRBV23-1 and TRBJ1-6; D perhaps matches TRBD1 (5 bases). TRBV23-1 is labeled an ORF, and its function is uncertain. The sample comprised naive CD4+ T cells from blood. The CDR3 loop is CASSQSIGDLWSPLHF. CDR3 sequence (DNA): TGCGCCAGCAGTCAATCGATAGGGGACTTGTGGTCACCCCTCCACTTT.